What follows is one T cell receptor (beta chain) and its context. The study drew participants aged 18 to 89 years from some 24 US areas. With V trimmed by 2 bases and J by 4 bases, 0 bases remained unmatched. CDR1 is MNHNS and CDR2 is SASEGT in the germline V gene. The CDR3 loop spans 13 amino acids. This sample was included in a study of blood T cell repertoires in COVID-19. Study overall: T cells, B-cell-depleted T cells, or PBMCs provided the cDNA or gDNA that served as material.

Original processing methods: Quantification of nucleated cells was approximated via reference gene primer amplification. TCRdb keeps only in-frame clones here, not all; method: immunoSEQ multiplex PCR. The V and J calls and the clone size are those of that table, but D and trimming were determined from the DNA. The sample holds 150,000 to 200,000 clones; roughly 85% are singletons and the top ten take about 8.4%. The sequenced sample was PBMCs or T cells enriched from blood (not recorded which). The chain links TRBV6-1 to TRBJ1-2; TRBD1 agrees at 8 bases. The receptor was derived from a young woman who had recovered from COVID-19. The CDR3 here is CASSETGGYGYTF. The DNA of the CDR3 is TGTGCCAGCAGTGAAACAGGGGGCTATGGCTACACCTTC.